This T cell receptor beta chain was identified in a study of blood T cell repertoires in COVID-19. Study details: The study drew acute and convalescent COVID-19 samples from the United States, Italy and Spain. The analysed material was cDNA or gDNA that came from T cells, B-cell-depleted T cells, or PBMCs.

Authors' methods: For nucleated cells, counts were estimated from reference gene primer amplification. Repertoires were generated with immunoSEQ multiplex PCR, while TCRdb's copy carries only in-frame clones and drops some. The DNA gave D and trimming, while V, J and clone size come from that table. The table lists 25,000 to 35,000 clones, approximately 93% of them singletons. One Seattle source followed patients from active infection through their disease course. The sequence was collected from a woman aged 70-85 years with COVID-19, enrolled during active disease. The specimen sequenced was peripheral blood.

The CDR3 here is CASSQHPWGDSSDEQYF. The CDR3 nucleotides read TGCGCCAGCAGCCAACACCCTTGGGGGGACAGTTCTGACGAGCAGTACTTC. The J gene is TRBJ2-7, the V gene TRBV4-1, with D possibly TRBD1 on 7 matching bases. Germline assignment: CDR1 MGHRA and CDR2 YSYEKL. The CDR3 is 17 amino acids. V was cut by 2 bases and J by 5 bases, with 22 bases left in between.